What follows are 12 T cell receptor beta chains derived from one specimen sequenced in a study of T cell repertoires in cytomegalovirus infection (dated by TCRdb to the late 2010s). TCRdb lists the instrument as Illumina HiSeq 1500. The public reads were reanalyzed by TCRdb: fastp trimming at Q25, MiXCR alignment, in-frame beta chains only. Entries that share a CDR3 protein sequence are merged under the most common genes and DNA. The sample records roughly 320,000 distinct CDR3 sequences, 9.6% of which are singletons. Clones ranked in the top ten supply less than 3% of the sample. Sequenced material: PBMCs. These receptors originate from a human donor in good health (CMV status not recorded). Some clones in this sample may be carry-over from other donors' samples.

This clonotype was counted many times. The chain uses TRBV28 and TRBJ2-7, with D perhaps TRBD1 (5 bases). This CDR3 has 15 amino acids. Germline CDR1 reads MDHEN; CDR2 reads SYDVKM. Trimming shortened V by 3 bases and J by 2 bases, and 14 bases separated the two germline ends. The CDR3 spells CASSLRQGSPYEQYV. The CDR3 bases are TGTGCCAGCAGTTTGCGGCAGGGTAGCCCCTACGAGCAGTACGTC.

This chain links TRBV6-5 with TRBJ1-3, with TRBD1 matching 9 bases. The J segment lost 8 bases and the V segment lost 2 bases, leaving 7 bases of the junction unmatched. Germline CDR1 and CDR2: MNHEY and SVGAGI. The CDR3 is 15 amino acids. The CDR3 bases are TGTGCCAGCAGTTACGGACAGGGGCGGGTGGACACCATATATTTT. Protein product: CASSYGQGRVDTIYF.

This clonotype came up many times. This sequence joins TRBV7-2 and TRBJ2-3, with D unclear. Trimming cost V 9 bases and J 2 bases, with 12 bases left between them. The CDR3 spans 13 residues. Germline values: CDR1 SGHTA, CDR2 FQGNSA. CDR3 amino acids: CASSWDITDTQYF. Here the CDR3 DNA reads TGTGCCAGTTCGTGGGATATCACAGATACGCAGTATTTT.

This clonotype was observed many times. The rearrangement links TRBV7-8 to TRBJ2-2; D is ambiguous. Trimming shortened V by 5 bases and J by 6 bases, and 7 bases separated the two germline ends. CDR3 length equals 12 residues. The germline CDR1 and CDR2 sequences are SGHVS and FQNEAQ. The CDR3 loop reads CASSAPPGELFF. CDR3 nucleotide sequence: TGTGCCAGCAGCGCTCCCCCCGGGGAGCTGTTTTTT.

This clonotype was found many times. This rearrangement joins TRBV5-4 to TRBJ2-5; D gene unclear. The CDR3 length is 12 residues. CDR1 and CDR2 (germline): SGHNT, YYREEE (reference sequence). The V and J ends lost 3 bases and 4 bases respectively, with 7 bases between them. The CDR3 DNA reads TGTGCCAGCAGCTCCCCCGGAGAGACCCAGTACTTC. Translating it yields CASSSPGETQYF.

Ten or more counts support this clonotype. This chain uses TRBV20-1 with TRBJ2-7; D possibly corresponds to TRBD2 (5 bases). Germline V gene lookup returns CDR1 DFQATT and CDR2 SNEGSKA (reference sequence). The CDR3 covers 15 residues. The V and J ends lost 0 bases and 5 bases respectively, with 17 bases between them. CDR3 sequence reads: CSARDPRVALNEQYV. CDR3 coding DNA: TGCAGTGCTAGAGATCCTCGAGTAGCGCTCAACGAGCAGTACGTC.

This clonotype occurred once. The chain carries TRBV27 and TRBJ1-5; D perhaps matches TRBD1 (5 bases). Germline V gives CDR1 MNHEY, CDR2 SMNVEV (reference sequence). The V gene lost 4 bases and the J gene lost 3 bases, with 10 bases spanning the gap. The CDR3 is 14 amino acids. This CDR3 reads CASSSRQYNQPQHF. CDR3 nucleotides: TGTGCCAGCAGTTCGAGACAGTACAATCAGCCCCAGCATTTT.

The chain couples TRBV29-1 to TRBJ2-3; no clear D. This CDR3 has 12 amino acids. Trimming cost V 3 bases and J 5 bases, with 9 bases left between them. The germline V gene has CDR1 SQVTM and CDR2 ANQGSEA. Written as DNA, the CDR3 is TGCAGCGTTGACCCCAGTCGAGATACGCAGTATTTT. The encoded protein is CSVDPSRDTQYF.

This clonotype was found many times. J is TRBJ1-2 and V is TRBV5-1; 11 bases are a match to TRBD1. There are 14 residues in the CDR3. Germline V CDR1 and CDR2: SGHRS, YFSETQ. The J segment lost 8 bases and the V segment lost 7 bases, leaving 10 bases of the junction unmatched. Here the CDR3 DNA reads TGCGCCAGCGTTGGGGACAGGGGGTATTCGGGCTACACCTTC. It translates to CASVGDRGYSGYTF.

This clonotype was counted between two and nine times. This rearrangement joins TRBV6-5 to TRBJ1-5, with D unclear. Germline V gene data show CDR1 as MNHEY and CDR2 as SVGAGI. The ends were cut back, 2 bases at V and 7 bases at J, with 9 bases in the middle. This CDR3 has 13 amino acids. The CDR3 spells CASSYGRGQPQHF. The CDR3 nucleotides are TGTGCCAGCAGTTACGGGCGCGGGCAGCCCCAGCATTTT.

The chain links TRBV7-6 to TRBJ2-5; 8 nucleotides agree with TRBD2. Per germline, CDR1 SGHVS and CDR2 FNYEAQ. Unmatched junction bases numbered 6, after V lost 8 bases and J lost 4 bases. CDR3 length: 13 amino acids. The CDR3 DNA reads as TGTGCCAGCCAGGCGGGGGGTCGAGAGACCCAGTACTTC. Its translation: CASQAGGRETQYF.

This clonotype showed up just a few times. The chain uses TRBV7-9 and TRBJ2-4; D possibly corresponds to TRBD2 (5 bases). V lost 2 bases, J lost 0 bases, and 8 bases lay in between. CDR1 is SEHNR, CDR2 FQNEAQ, per germline (reference sequence). The CDR3 spans 15 residues. The CDR3: CASSLWELAKNIQYF. CDR3 nucleotide sequence: TGTGCCAGCAGCTTATGGGAGCTAGCCAAAAACATTCAGTACTTC.